Presented here are 30 T cell receptor beta chains from one specimen sequenced in a study of blood T cell repertoires in COVID-19. Clones were read by immunoSEQ multiplex PCR, and TCRdb kept only the in-frame ones, dropping some. The sample holds around 26,000 clones, roughly 79% seen once. The specimen was peripheral blood. These receptors originate from an older man with acute or convalescent COVID-19.

The gene calls are TRBV6-5 and TRBJ2-7; possibly TRBD1 for D (5 bases). The V and J ends lost 6 bases and 4 bases respectively, with 16 bases between them. The CDR3 extends over 14 amino acids. Per the germline V gene, CDR1 is MNHEY and CDR2 is SVGAGI. For the CDR3, the DNA is TGTGCCAGCAGCTTCGAAGCCGACAGTTACGAGCAGTACTTC. It is translated as CASSFEADSYEQYF.

This chain uses TRBV6-5 with TRBJ1-3; D is uncertain. The CDR3 is 14 residues long. The germline V gene encodes CDR1 MNHEY and CDR2 SVGAGI. V was trimmed by 5 bases and J by 2 bases, leaving 10 bases between them. CDR3 nucleotides: TGTGCCAGCAGTCTACGTCATACTGGAAACACCATATATTTT. Translating it yields CASSLRHTGNTIYF.

The V gene is TRBV4-3, the J gene TRBJ2-7; D perhaps matches TRBD1 (6 bases). Trimming took off 0 bases at V and 2 bases at J, with 14 bases between the two ends. The germline gives CDR1 LGHNA, CDR2 YSLEER. The CDR3 runs to 16 residues. CDR3 nucleotide sequence: TGCGCCAGCAGCCAAGATCCGACAGGTTTCGCCTACGAGCAGTACTTC. Translation: CASSQDPTGFAYEQYF.

This sequence joins TRBV27 and TRBJ1-1; a possible D gene is TRBD1 (5 bases). With 4 bases removed from V and 0 bases from J, the gap between germline ends came to 12 bases. This CDR3 contains 15 residues. Looked up from germline, CDR1 is MNHEY and CDR2 is SMNVEV (reference sequence). For the CDR3, the DNA is TGTGCCAGCAGTTCAGGGCTCATCATGAACACTGAAGCTTTCTTT. It is translated as CASSSGLIMNTEAFF.

The CDR3 DNA follows: TGCGCCAGCAGCTCCAGGGGGCGGACTGAAGCTTTCTTT. Amino acid sequence: CASSSRGRTEAFF. J is TRBJ1-1 and V is TRBV5-1; the match to TRBD1 covers 8 bases. Germline V gene lookup returns CDR1 SGHRS and CDR2 YFSETQ. The length of the CDR3 is 13 residues. V shed 3 bases and J 5 bases; nucleotides not matched to a gene: 3.

This chain connects TRBV10-1 to TRBJ2-7; 7 bases match TRBD1. CDR1 is WNHNN, CDR2 SYGVQD, per germline (reference sequence). The CDR3 runs to 16 residues. V shed 0 bases and J 0 bases; nucleotides not matched to a gene: 5. This CDR3 reads CASSESAGTVSYEQYF. Here the CDR3 DNA reads TGCGCCAGCAGTGAGTCGGCCGGGACAGTCTCCTACGAGCAGTACTTC.

This sequence joins TRBV3-1 (or the pseudogene TRBV3-2) and TRBJ1-2; D remains ambiguous. The CDR3 has 12 residues. V lost 1 base and J lost 6, with 6 bases in between. Germline lookup yields CDR1 LGHDT and CDR2 YNNKEL (reference sequence). The CDR3 nucleotides are TGTGCCAGCAGCCAAGGCCCAGATGGCTACACCTTC. Protein sequence: CASSQGPDGYTF.

This chain links TRBV7-2 with TRBJ1-3; no firm D call. V lost 1 base and J 0 bases, leaving 7 bases between the germline ends. Germline CDR1 is SGHTA and CDR2 is FQGNSA. This CDR3 region has 15 residues. CDR3 in amino acids: CASSLDAGSGNTIYF. CDR3 in DNA: TGTGCCAGCAGCTTAGATGCAGGCTCTGGAAACACCATATATTTT.

V gene TRBV19 combines with J gene TRBJ1-2; 9 bases fit TRBD1. The CDR3 is 13 residues long. CDR1 is LNHDA, CDR2 SQIVND, per germline (reference sequence). Trimming at V came to 11 bases and at J to 2 bases, leaving 6 bases not matched to a gene. The CDR3 is CAARQGGNYGYTF. In DNA, the CDR3 is TGTGCCGCCCGACAGGGGGGGAACTATGGCTACACCTTC.

The genes are TRBV14 and TRBJ1-2; D is perhaps TRBD1 (5 bases). The CDR3 loop spans 14 amino acids. Germline lookup yields CDR1 SGHDN and CDR2 FVKESK. V lost 0 bases and J lost 2, with 7 bases in between. In DNA, the CDR3 is TGTGCCAGCAGCCAAGATCGGGGGAACTATGGCTACACCTTC. Translating gives CASSQDRGNYGYTF.

The chain joins TRBV3-1 (or the pseudogene TRBV3-2) to TRBJ2-1; unclear D gene. Germline lookup yields CDR1 LGHDT and CDR2 YNNKEL (reference sequence). This CDR3 has 12 residues. The V gene lost 1 base and the J gene lost 8 bases, with 6 bases spanning the gap. This CDR3 is CASSQGSYEQFF. CDR3 DNA: TGTGCCAGCAGCCAAGGGAGCTATGAGCAGTTCTTC.

The V gene is TRBV28, the J gene TRBJ1-4, with 10 bases fitting TRBD1. This CDR3 is 16 amino acids long. Unmatched junction bases numbered 7, after V lost 2 bases and J lost 7 bases. Looked up from germline, CDR1 is MDHEN and CDR2 is SYDVKM. The CDR3 region is CASSLIWTGGTEKLFF. In DNA form, the CDR3 reads TGTGCCAGCAGTTTAATATGGACAGGGGGTACTGAAAAACTGTTTTTT.

The rearrangement joins TRBV7-9 to TRBJ1-6, with 9 bases identical to TRBD1. The V segment lost 6 bases and the J segment 7 bases; nucleotides outside the gene matches: 7. Per germline, CDR1 SEHNR and CDR2 FQNEAQ (reference sequence). This CDR3 is 15 amino acids long. The CDR3 loop is CASRLQGAGNSPLHF. Here the CDR3 DNA reads TGTGCCAGCAGGTTACAGGGGGCAGGGAATTCACCCCTCCACTTT.

The chain couples TRBV19 to TRBJ2-3; 8 bases line up with TRBD2. Germline V lookup: CDR1 LNHDA, CDR2 SQIVND (reference sequence). V was pared by 7 bases and J by 4 bases, with 13 bases of the junction left unmatched. The CDR3 has 16 residues. CDR3 amino acids: CASNPSPGGPADTQYF. CDR3 in DNA: TGTGCCAGTAACCCCAGTCCGGGAGGGCCGGCAGATACGCAGTATTTT.

The CDR3 region is CASSFDRSSNQPQHF. Here the CDR3 DNA reads TGTGCCAGCAGCTTTGACAGGTCGTCCAATCAGCCCCAGCATTTT. The chain combines TRBV2 with TRBJ1-5; D may be TRBD1 (6 bases). The CDR3 sequence is 15 residues long. V gave up 6 bases and J gave up 3 bases, with 15 bases separating them. Looked up from germline, CDR1 is SNHLY and CDR2 is FYNNEI.

This clone was recorded only once. V gene TRBV11-2 combines with J gene TRBJ1-3; D possibly corresponds to TRBD1 (6 bases). The CDR3 loop spans 14 amino acids. V gave up 5 bases and J gave up 4 bases, with 12 bases separating them. Germline V lookup: CDR1 SGHAT, CDR2 FQNNGV. The CDR3 spells CASSTRTGGNTIYF. The CDR3 nucleotides are TGTGCCAGCAGCACTCGAACAGGGGGAAACACCATATATTTT.

CDR3 sequence: CASSVATRGDTQYF. DNA of the CDR3: TGTGCCAGCAGCGTAGCTACTAGAGGAGATACGCAGTATTTT. V and J are TRBV9 and TRBJ2-3, with D tentatively TRBD2 (5 bases). This CDR3 region has 14 residues. V was cut by 0 bases and J by 5 bases, with 10 bases left in between. Germline-derived CDR1 and CDR2 are SGDLS and YYNGEE.

This chain joins TRBV28 and TRBJ2-7; a possible D gene is TRBD1 (5 bases). CDR1 and CDR2 (germline): MDHEN, SYDVKM. The CDR3 spans 12 residues. V dropped 10 bases and J dropped 3 bases, with 13 bases sitting between them. The CDR3 coding sequence is TGTGCCACCCTCGACAGCTTCTACGAGCAGTACTTC. This codes for CATLDSFYEQYF.

This clone has just one count. CDR3 DNA sequence: TGTGCCAGCAGTGAAACCGGGACAGGGGGAAGAGTCACAGATACGCAGTATTTT. Amino acids: CASSETGTGGRVTDTQYF. The chain carries TRBV6-1 and TRBJ2-3; 11 bases match TRBD1. The V segment lost 2 bases and the J segment 2 bases; nucleotides outside the gene matches: 9. The length of the CDR3 is 18 residues. The germline CDR1 and CDR2 sequences are MNHNS and SASEGT.

This clone was detected only a few times. This chain links TRBV6-5 with TRBJ1-3; 7 bases map to TRBD1. Germline lookup yields CDR1 MNHEY and CDR2 SVGAGI. Germline trimming cut 6 bases from V and 2 bases from J; bases unmatched to any gene: 7. The CDR3 extends over 15 amino acids. The CDR3 DNA reads TGTGCCAGCAGCAGGGGGTCCGGTACTGGAAACACCATATATTTT. Its protein product is CASSRGSGTGNTIYF.

This chain links TRBV2 with TRBJ2-2, with D perhaps matching TRBD1 (5 bases). Between the trimmed V and J ends, which lost 5 bases and 1 base, there was a span of 8 bases. Germline values: CDR1 SNHLY, CDR2 FYNNEI. The CDR3 spans 14 residues. Here the CDR3 reads CASSYDRNTGELFF. The CDR3 DNA follows: TGTGCCAGCAGTTACGACAGGAACACCGGGGAGCTGTTTTTT.

This clone showed up just a few times. The chain joins TRBV3-1 (or the pseudogene TRBV3-2) to TRBJ1-5; D remains ambiguous. Trimming left V 1 base short and J 6 bases short, with 13 bases between. The CDR3 is 15 amino acids. Germline CDR1 and CDR2: LGHDT and YNNKEL (reference sequence). The CDR3, as DNA: TGTGCCAGCAGCCAAGGCGGCGGGGAAGGTCAGCCCCAGCATTTT. The encoded protein is CASSQGGGEGQPQHF.

CDR3: CASSLEGTGELFF. For the CDR3, the DNA is TGTGCCAGCAGTTTAGAGGGGACCGGGGAGCTGTTTTTT. This sequence joins TRBV12-3 or TRBV12-4 and TRBJ2-2, with D perhaps matching TRBD1 (5 bases). Trimming pared 1 base from V and 5 bases from J, leaving 5 bases between. The CDR3 consists of 13 residues.

The chain carries TRBV18 and TRBJ1-1; 7 nucleotides agree with TRBD1. J was trimmed by 5 bases and V by 3 bases; bases with no gene match: 6. Germline V gene sequence: CDR1 KGHSH, CDR2 LQKENI. CDR3 size: 14 residues. CDR3 amino acids: CASSPDRVVTEAFF. The CDR3 bases are TGTGCCAGCTCACCCGACAGGGTTGTAACTGAAGCTTTCTTT.

CDR3 sequence: CASSFTGWGETQYF. The CDR3 nucleotides are TGTGCCAGCAGCTTCACAGGGTGGGGGGAGACCCAGTACTTC. This chain links TRBV7-2 with TRBJ2-5, with D possibly TRBD1 on 6 matching bases. Germline V gene data show CDR1 as SGHTA and CDR2 as FQGNSA. With 3 bases removed from V and 5 bases from J, the gap between germline ends came to 13 bases. The CDR3 loop spans 14 amino acids. The full variable domain, with the rest looked up from reference TRBV7-2 and TRBJ2-5, is GAGVSQSPSNKVTEKGKDVELRCDPISGHTALYWYRQSLGQGLEFLIYFQGNSAPDKSGLPSDRFSAERTGGSVSTLTIQRTQQEDSAVYLCASSFTGWGETQYFGPGTRLLVL.

The chain is built from TRBV20-1 and TRBJ2-7, with TRBD1 identical over 10 bases. CDR3 length: 13 amino acids. CDR1 is DFQATT and CDR2 is SNEGSKA in the germline V gene (reference sequence). V was pared by 3 bases and J by 9 bases, with 8 bases of the junction left unmatched. The CDR3 DNA reads TGCAGTGCTAGTTGGACAGGGGGGTCAAGGCAGTACTTC. It translates to CSASWTGGSRQYF.

The chain links TRBV21-1 to TRBJ2-1; the table's D call, TRBD1, has no DNA check behind it. TRBV21-1 is termed a pseudogene. CDR3 size: 16 residues. This chain's CDR3 is CASSKRRDSSYNEQFF. The CDR3 coding sequence is TGTGCCAGCAGCAAAAGGAGGGACAGCTCCTACAATGAGCAGTTCTTC.

The gene calls are TRBV24-1 and TRBJ1-2, with D tentatively TRBD1 (5 bases). Deletions cut 2 bases from V and 8 bases from J, with 14 bases between. This CDR3 comprises 14 residues. Germline loops: CDR1 KGHDR, CDR2 SFDVKD. The CDR3 loop reads CATSDSAGWGGYTF. The CDR3 region has the DNA TGTGCCACCAGTGATTCCGCAGGGTGGGGCGGCTACACCTTC.

The chain uses TRBV20-1 and TRBJ2-5; D is uncertain. Germline CDR1 reads DFQATT; CDR2 reads SNEGSKA (reference sequence). The CDR3 has 11 amino acids. V was pared by 5 bases and J by 5 bases, with 9 bases between. CDR3 amino acids: CSADQAETQYF. CDR3 coding DNA: TGCAGTGCTGATCAGGCCGAGACCCAGTACTTC.

The chain has TRBV6-5 and TRBJ1-6, with 10 bases that match TRBD1. The CDR3 covers 13 residues. Per the germline V gene, CDR1 is MNHEY and CDR2 is SVGAGI. Germline trimming cut 8 bases from V and 9 bases from J; bases unmatched to any gene: 4. In nucleotides, the CDR3 is TGTGCCAGCGGGACAGGGGCCGTTTCACCCCTCCACTTT. Translation gives CASGTGAVSPLHF.